The 9 T cell receptor beta chains below all came from one sample that was sequenced in a study of T cell repertoires in cytomegalovirus infection. TCRdb re-derived calls from the reads in MiXCR, one entry per CDR3 protein. This table holds 290,000 or so distinct CDR3 sequences, around 10% found once. The specimen was PBMCs. The source of these receptors is a human donor in good health (CMV status not recorded). Some clones in this sample may be carry-over from other donors' samples.

In this sample, this clonotype turned up many times. The J gene is TRBJ1-1, the V gene TRBV20-1; D perhaps matches TRBD1 (6 bases). This CDR3 has 14 amino acids. Germline V CDR1 and CDR2: DFQATT, SNEGSKA (reference sequence). V was pared by 0 bases and J by 3 bases, with 11 bases between. The DNA of the CDR3 is TGCAGTGCTAGAGAGCACAGGGCCTACACTGAAGCTTTCTTT. Encoded protein: CSAREHRAYTEAFF.

This chain links TRBV20-1 with TRBJ2-5, with 8 nucleotides matching TRBD2. Germline V gene data show CDR1 as DFQATT and CDR2 as SNEGSKA (reference sequence). This CDR3 has 13 residues. The V gene end was trimmed by 5 bases and the J gene end by 5 bases; junction bases not matched to a gene: 7. The CDR3 region has the DNA TGCAGTGCTTCGGGGGGGTTAATGGAGACCCAGTACTTC. Translation gives CSASGGLMETQYF.

In its sample, this clonotype was seen a few times. The gene calls are TRBV5-4 and TRBJ2-7; tentatively, D is TRBD2 (6 bases). V lost 4 bases to trimming and J lost 2 bases, with 13 bases between them. This CDR3 is built from 14 residues. Looked up from germline, CDR1 is SGHNT and CDR2 is YYREEE (reference sequence). CDR3 in amino acids: CASSRGGGTYEQYV. The CDR3 DNA sequence: TGTGCCAGCAGCCGGGGCGGCGGGACCTACGAGCAGTACGTC.

This clonotype was seen more than once but under ten times. The gene calls are TRBV20-1 and TRBJ1-1; 7 positions match TRBD1. The CDR3 totals 13 residues. Germline CDR1 DFQATT, CDR2 SNEGSKA (reference sequence). J lost 0 bases, V lost 6 bases, and 4 bases had no gene match. This CDR3 reads CSATTGLNTEAFF. The CDR3 DNA reads TGCAGTGCCACGACAGGGCTGAACACTGAAGCTTTCTTT.

The chain employs TRBV7-2 and TRBJ1-6, with 7 bases aligning to TRBD1. This CDR3 is 16 amino acids long. V was clipped by 1 base and J by 9 bases; unmatched bases: 9. Germline CDR1 and CDR2: SGHTA and FQGNSA. The CDR3 DNA reads as TGTGCCAGCAGCTTAGATCCTCCAGGGGGTGCTTCACCCCTCCACTTT. Translated, it gives CASSLDPPGGASPLHF.

This clonotype appeared many times. CDR3 residues: CAISESETVTGNTIYF. In DNA, the CDR3 is TGTGCCATCAGTGAGTCGGAGACAGTTACTGGAAACACCATATATTTT. The chain couples TRBV10-3 to TRBJ1-3; possible D gene TRBD1, 5 bases. Trimming removed 0 bases at V and 2 bases at J, with 11 bases between. The CDR3 extends over 16 amino acids. From germline, CDR1 is ENHRY and CDR2 SYGVKD.

This clonotype was recorded only once. No conserved phenylalanine or tryptophan ends this CDR3, so it is likely a read error. This rearrangement joins TRBV28 to TRBJ1-1, with D maybe TRBD1 (5 bases). The CDR3 extends over 11 amino acids. Germline values: CDR1 MDHEN, CDR2 SYDVKM. CDR3 amino acids: CAGGGFTEAFS. In nucleotides, the CDR3 is TGTGCGGGGGGGGGGTTTACTGAAGCTTTCTCT.

This clonotype was recorded at least ten times. Here the CDR3 DNA reads TGTGCCAGCATCCAATCGGCTCTCCTCCGCTCTGGGGCCAACGTCCTGACTTTC. Protein: CASIQSALLRSGANVLTF. The rearrangement joins TRBV7-2 to TRBJ2-6; D remains unclear. V lost 7 bases and J lost 0, with 19 bases in between. Germline CDR1 and CDR2: SGHTA and FQGNSA. The CDR3 is made up of 18 amino acids.

This clonotype has at least ten counts. The chain is built from TRBV7-8 and TRBJ1-1; tentative D call: TRBD1 (5 bases). This CDR3 has 14 residues. Germline assignment: CDR1 SGHVS and CDR2 FQNEAQ. V gave up 4 bases and J gave up 5 bases, with 14 bases separating them. In DNA form, the CDR3 reads TGTGCCAGCAGCTCGCTAACAGGAGAGACTGAAGCTTTCTTT. It specifies CASSSLTGETEAFF.